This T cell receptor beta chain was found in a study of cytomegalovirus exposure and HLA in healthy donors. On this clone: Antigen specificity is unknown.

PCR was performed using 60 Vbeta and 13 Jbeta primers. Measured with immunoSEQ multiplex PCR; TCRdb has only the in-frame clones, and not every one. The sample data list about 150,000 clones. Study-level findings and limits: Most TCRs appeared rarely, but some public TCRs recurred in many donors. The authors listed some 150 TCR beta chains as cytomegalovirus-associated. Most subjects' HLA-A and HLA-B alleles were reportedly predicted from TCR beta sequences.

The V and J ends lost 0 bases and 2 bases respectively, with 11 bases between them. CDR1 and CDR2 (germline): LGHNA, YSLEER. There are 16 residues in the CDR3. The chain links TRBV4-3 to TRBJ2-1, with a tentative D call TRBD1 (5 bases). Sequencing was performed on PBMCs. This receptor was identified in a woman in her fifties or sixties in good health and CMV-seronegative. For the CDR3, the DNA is TGCGCCAGCAGCCAAGATTTTAGGGGTGCCTACAATGAGCAGTTCTTC. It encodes CASSQDFRGAYNEQFF.